Listed below are T cell receptor beta chains from one sample, sequenced in a study of shared clonotypes between healthy human individuals. Sequencing was performed with immunoSEQ multiplex PCR; in TCRdb, only in-frame clones are kept and a portion is missing. Of more than 2 million clones in the sample, 85% to 95% are singletons; the top ten hold around 1.1%. Sequencing was performed on naive CD8+ T cells sorted from blood. All receptors come from a man between 18 and 35 years old in good health. The conserved cysteine and the conserved F or W are not part of the CDR3 here. Fields, in order: CDR3 protein, J gene, V gene.

ASSQDWTGELF | TRBJ2-2 | TRBV4-1
ASSPSGNEQY | TRBJ2-7 | TRBV7-9
ASSQSEMNTEAF | TRBJ1-1 | TRBV4-1
ASSQNRDANYGYT | TRBJ1-2 | TRBV7-9
AIREARGARTEAF | TRBJ1-1 | TRBV10-3
ASSAQSGTSGDWDTQY | TRBJ2-3 | TRBV19
ASSQEGGAGTEAF | TRBJ1-1 | TRBV4-1
ASSIVVDGELF | TRBJ2-2 | TRBV19
ASSRSEGEKLF | TRBJ1-4 | TRBV4-1
ASSVSSGYEQY | TRBJ2-7 | TRBV9
ASSITARIQGGGAEEAF | TRBJ1-1 | TRBV7-9
AMGGVEGEQY | TRBJ2-7 | TRBV10-3
ASSQDFPGGENRYT | TRBJ1-2 | TRBV4-1
ASSEERHETGYVYEQY | TRBJ2-7 | TRBV6-1
ASSSRTSGGADEQF | TRBJ2-1 | TRBV5-1
ASSLLLGPPDTQY | TRBJ2-3 | TRBV27
ASCKALGQPQH | TRBJ1-5 | TRBV6-5
ASSSSPWGIGSGYT | TRBJ1-2 | TRBV11-2
ASSLSGYYEQY | TRBJ2-7 | TRBV11-2
ASSLGATGYEQY | TRBJ2-7 | TRBV13
ASSDPGQGNSGNTIY | TRBJ1-3 | TRBV6-1
AWSAEGAYTEELF | TRBJ2-2 | TRBV30
ASKKGIEAF | TRBJ1-1 | TRBV6-1
ASSYEPGTMNTEAF | TRBJ1-1 | TRBV6-5
ASNAGGYEQY | TRBJ2-7 | TRBV28
ASSSPVGVGYEQY | TRBJ2-7 | TRBV7-9
ASSLVGGDSYEQY | TRBJ2-7 | TRBV11-1
ASSLDSGGSEQY | TRBJ2-7 | TRBV7-9
ASSSLEPAVIDTQY | TRBJ2-3 | TRBV7-9
ASSPLFVSGGTTDTQY | TRBJ2-3 | TRBV18
ASSWGGASYNEQF | TRBJ2-1 | TRBV5-6
ATLNRGSESSGANVLT | TRBJ2-6 | TRBV10-3
AWKQGGPQH | TRBJ1-5 | TRBV30
ASSYTNSLFGYT | TRBJ1-2 | TRBV6-5
ASSPGRSMAQY | TRBJ2-5 | TRBV28
ASSKQAQRNYGYT | TRBJ1-2 | TRBV21-1
ASSLFRDYYTDTQY | TRBJ2-3 | TRBV7-9
ASRFDPGGSYEQY | TRBJ2-7 | TRBV5-5
ASSDNEKLF | TRBJ1-4 | TRBV13
ASSSGTGSTGELF | TRBJ2-2 | TRBV7-9
ASRKAGTSTDTQY | TRBJ2-3 | TRBV28
ASSLRSYEQY | TRBJ2-7 | TRBV7-2